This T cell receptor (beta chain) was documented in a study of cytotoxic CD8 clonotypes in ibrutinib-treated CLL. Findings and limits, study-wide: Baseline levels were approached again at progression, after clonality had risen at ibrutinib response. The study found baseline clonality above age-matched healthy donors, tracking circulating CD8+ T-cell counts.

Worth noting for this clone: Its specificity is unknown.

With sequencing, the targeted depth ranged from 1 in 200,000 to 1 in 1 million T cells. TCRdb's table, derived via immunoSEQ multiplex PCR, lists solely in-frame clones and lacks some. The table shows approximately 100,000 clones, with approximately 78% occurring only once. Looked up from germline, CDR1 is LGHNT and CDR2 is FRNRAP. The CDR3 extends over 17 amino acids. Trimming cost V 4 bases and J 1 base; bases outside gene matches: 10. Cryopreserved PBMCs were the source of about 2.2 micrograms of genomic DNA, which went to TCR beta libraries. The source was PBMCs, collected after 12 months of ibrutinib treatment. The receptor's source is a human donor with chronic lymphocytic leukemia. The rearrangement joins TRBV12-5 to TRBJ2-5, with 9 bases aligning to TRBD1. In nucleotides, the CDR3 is TGTGCTAGTGGTTCTCAGACAGGGGGATTCCCCCAAGAGACCCAGTACTTC. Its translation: CASGSQTGGFPQETQYF.